This T cell receptor beta chain was sequenced in a study of cytomegalovirus exposure and HLA in healthy donors. The germline V gene encodes CDR1 SGHVS and CDR2 FNYEAQ. The V and J ends lost 1 base and 2 bases, in that order; junction bases with no gene match: 0. The CDR3 length is 16 residues. The repertoire was sequenced with immunoSEQ multiplex PCR; TCRdb's copy has only in-frame clones and lacks some. The table records some 120,000 clones, roughly 90% of them present only once. The sequence was collected from a young man in good health and CMV-seronegative. The rearrangement uses TRBV7-6 and TRBJ2-5; the match to TRBD2 covers 14 bases. The specimen was PBMCs. The CDR3 nucleotides read TGTGCCAGCAGCTTAGGACTAGCGGGGGGGCAAGAGACCCAGTACTTC. Its translation is CASSLGLAGGQETQYF. The full variable domain, with the rest looked up from reference TRBV7-6 and TRBJ2-5, is GAGVSQSPRYKVTKRGQDVALRCDPISGHVSLYWYRQALGQGPEFLTYFNYEAQQDKSGLPNDRFSAERPEGSISTLTIQRTEQRDSAMYRCASSLGLAGGQETQYFGPGTRLLVL.